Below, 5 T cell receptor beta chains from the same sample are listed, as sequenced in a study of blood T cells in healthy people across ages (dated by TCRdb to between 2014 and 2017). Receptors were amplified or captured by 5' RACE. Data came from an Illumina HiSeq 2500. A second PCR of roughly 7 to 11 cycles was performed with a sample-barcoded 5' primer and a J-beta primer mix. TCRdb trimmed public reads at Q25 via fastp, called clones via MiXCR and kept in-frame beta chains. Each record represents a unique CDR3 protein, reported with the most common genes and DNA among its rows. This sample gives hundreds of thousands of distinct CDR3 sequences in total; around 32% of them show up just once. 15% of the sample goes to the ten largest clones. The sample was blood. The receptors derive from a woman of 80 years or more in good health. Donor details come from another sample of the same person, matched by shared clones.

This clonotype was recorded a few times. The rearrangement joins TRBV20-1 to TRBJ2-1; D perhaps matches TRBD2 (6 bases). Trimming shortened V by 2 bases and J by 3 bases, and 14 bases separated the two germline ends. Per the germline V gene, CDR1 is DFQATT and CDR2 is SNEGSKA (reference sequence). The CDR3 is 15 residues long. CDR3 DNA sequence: TGCAGTGCTAGACCCGGGGGTAGCGGCTACAATGAGCAGTTCTTC. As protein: CSARPGGSGYNEQFF.

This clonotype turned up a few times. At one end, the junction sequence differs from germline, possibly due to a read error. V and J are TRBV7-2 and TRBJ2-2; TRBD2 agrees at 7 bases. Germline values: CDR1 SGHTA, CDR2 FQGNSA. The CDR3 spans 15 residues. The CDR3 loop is CASSSGGTGTGERFF. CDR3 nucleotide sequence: TGTGCCAGCAGCTCGGGGGGTACGGGAACCGGGGAGCGGTTTTTT.

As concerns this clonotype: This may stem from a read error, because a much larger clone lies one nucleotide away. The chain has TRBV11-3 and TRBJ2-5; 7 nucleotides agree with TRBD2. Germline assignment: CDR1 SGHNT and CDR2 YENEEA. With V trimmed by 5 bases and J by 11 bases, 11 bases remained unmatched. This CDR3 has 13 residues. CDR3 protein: CASSLQRGRGQYF. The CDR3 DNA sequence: TGTGCCAGCAGCCTTCAGCGGGGAAGAGGGCAGTACTTC.

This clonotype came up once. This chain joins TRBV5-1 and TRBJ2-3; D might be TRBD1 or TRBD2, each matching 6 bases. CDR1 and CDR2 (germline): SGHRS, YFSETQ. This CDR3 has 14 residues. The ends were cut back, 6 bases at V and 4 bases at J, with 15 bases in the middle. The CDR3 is CASTGGGWSDTQYF. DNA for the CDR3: TGCGCCAGCACTGGAGGGGGGTGGTCAGATACGCAGTATTTT.

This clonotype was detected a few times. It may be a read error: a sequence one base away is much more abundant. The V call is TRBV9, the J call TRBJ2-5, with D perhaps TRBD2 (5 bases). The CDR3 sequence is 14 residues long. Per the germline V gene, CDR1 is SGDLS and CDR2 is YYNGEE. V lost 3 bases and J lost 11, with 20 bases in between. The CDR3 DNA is TGTGCCAGCAGCGACCCTATTGGCCGAAGGGAGCAGTACTTC. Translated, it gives CASSDPIGRREQYF.